One sample yielded the 17 T cell receptor beta chains listed below, sequenced in a study of blood T cells in healthy people across ages. PCR was performed a second time for about 7 to 11 cycles using a sample-barcoded 5' primer and a J-beta primer mix. MiXCR was run by TCRdb on the 5' RACE reads, yielding one entry per CDR3 protein. The sample lists around 650,000 distinct CDR3 sequences, around 38% occurring once. Input material: blood. Source of these receptors: a man older than 75 in good health.

This chain connects TRBV5-1 to TRBJ1-2; the D is unclear. The germline V and J ends were trimmed by 4 bases and 8 bases, with 15 bases remaining between them. Germline V gene lookup returns CDR1 SGHRS and CDR2 YFSETQ. The CDR3 sequence is 13 residues long. The CDR3 coding sequence is TGCGCCAGCAGCATGGACCGGAAGATCGGCTACACCTTC. Encoded protein: CASSMDRKIGYTF.

This clonotype was detected only a few times. The chain couples TRBV14 to TRBJ1-1; the D is unclear. Germline V gene sequence: CDR1 SGHDN, CDR2 FVKESK. This CDR3 spans 12 amino acids. V was cut by 3 bases and J by 2 bases, with 4 bases left in between. This CDR3 is CASSHLNTEAFF. For the CDR3, the DNA is TGTGCCAGCAGCCACCTCAACACTGAAGCTTTCTTT.

J is TRBJ1-5 and V is TRBV6-2 or TRBV6-3, with a tentative D call TRBD1 (5 bases). V lost 4 bases and J lost 0, with 22 bases in between. Per the germline V gene, CDR1 is MNHEY and CDR2 is SVGEGT. The CDR3 is 19 residues long. CDR3 DNA: TGTGCCAGCAGTTTTAGTATGGACACTAGAGGACTTAGCAATCAGCCCCAGCATTTT. Its translation is CASSFSMDTRGLSNQPQHF.

Note on this clonotype: A read error may account for a junction end that differs from germline. The rearrangement links TRBV5-1 to TRBJ1-6; TRBD1 aligns across 10 bases. CDR1 is SGHRS and CDR2 is YFSETQ in the germline V gene. This CDR3 contains 14 residues. The CDR3 region has the DNA TGCGCCAGCAGGACTGGGACAGGGGTTTCACCCCCCCACTTT. Translating gives CASRTGTGVSPPHF.

In regard to this clonotype: Germline is not matched at one junction end, which may reflect a read error. This rearrangement joins TRBV11-3 to TRBJ2-6; D possibly corresponds to TRBD1 (5 bases). CDR1 is SGHNT and CDR2 is YENEEA in the germline V gene. There are 15 residues in the CDR3. The CDR3 bases are TGTGCCAGCAGCTCACAGGTCGCTGGGACCAACGTCCTGACTTTC. Amino acid sequence: CASSSQVAGTNVLTF.

The rearrangement uses TRBV29-1 and TRBJ1-2; TRBD1 agrees at 7 bases. The CDR3 sequence is 14 residues long. Trimming at V came to 0 bases and at J to 7 bases, leaving 8 bases not matched to a gene. Per germline, CDR1 SQVTM and CDR2 ANQGSEA. CDR3 DNA: TGCAGCGTTGAAGAAGGTCCACAGGGGTGTGGCTACACCTTC. As protein: CSVEEGPQGCGYTF.

The chain joins TRBV20-1 to TRBJ1-1; 8 positions agree with TRBD1. This CDR3 is 14 amino acids long. Germline V gene lookup returns CDR1 DFQATT and CDR2 SNEGSKA (reference sequence). With V trimmed by 5 bases and J by 0 bases, 5 bases remained unmatched. In nucleotides, the CDR3 is TGCAGTGCTTCCTTACAGGGGGTGAACACTGAAGCTTTCTTT. Translating gives CSASLQGVNTEAFF.

This rearrangement joins TRBV6-2 or TRBV6-3 to TRBJ2-5, with unresolved D. The V gene lost 5 bases and the J gene lost 4 bases, with 11 bases spanning the gap. There are 13 residues in the CDR3. Germline lookup yields CDR1 MNHEY and CDR2 SVGEGT. Here the CDR3 reads CASSHTSPETQYF. The CDR3 coding sequence is TGTGCCAGCAGTCACACGTCCCCAGAGACCCAGTACTTC.

This clonotype was seen at least ten times. The rearrangement links TRBV7-2 to TRBJ2-7; 8 nucleotides line up with TRBD1. Germline trimming cut 5 bases from V and 0 bases from J; bases unmatched to any gene: 6. There are 15 residues in the CDR3. The V gene's germline CDR1 is SGHTA and CDR2 FQGNSA. CDR3 DNA: TGTGCCAGCAGCGCAGGACAGGGTAGCTCCTACGAGCAGTACTTC. It specifies CASSAGQGSSYEQYF.

The chain joins TRBV28 to TRBJ2-5; maybe TRBD1 (5 bases). Trimming shortened V by 5 bases and J by 11 bases, and 18 bases separated the two germline ends. The germline V gene encodes CDR1 MDHEN and CDR2 SYDVKM. The length of the CDR3 is 13 residues. The CDR3 region has the DNA TGTGCCAGCAGTCTACAGGCCCCAGAGGCACAGTACTTC. Protein: CASSLQAPEAQYF.

The chain carries TRBV6-6 and TRBJ1-5; D remains ambiguous. V was shortened by 6 bases and J by 0 bases, with 9 bases between the two germline ends. CDR3 size: 14 residues. Germline loops: CDR1 MNHNY, CDR2 SVGAGI (reference sequence). CDR3 nucleotides: TGTGCCAGCAGGGCGAGACTTAGCAATCAGCCCCAGCATTTT. The encoded protein is CASRARLSNQPQHF.

In its sample, this clonotype was seen many times. The CDR3: CASSLDRVFSSPYGYTF. CDR3 bases: TGTGCCAGCAGCCTAGACAGGGTATTTAGTTCCCCCTATGGCTACACCTTC. The rearrangement joins TRBV3-1 to TRBJ1-2, with 7 nucleotides matching TRBD1. CDR3 length equals 17 residues. Germline assignment: CDR1 LGHDT and CDR2 YNNKEL (reference sequence). Trimming removed 4 bases from V and 4 bases from J; junction bases left unmatched: 15.

The V gene is TRBV24-1, the J gene TRBJ2-2; 11 bases fit TRBD1. Looked up from germline, CDR1 is KGHDR and CDR2 is SFDVKD. The CDR3 sequence is 17 residues long. After removal of 3 bases from V and 7 bases from J, the junction contained 9 bases not matched to a gene. The CDR3 DNA sequence: TGTGCCACCAGTGATGTTGGACAGGGGGCGTTTAACGGGGAGCTGTTTTTT. As protein: CATSDVGQGAFNGELFF.

This sequence joins TRBV11-3 and TRBJ2-1, with a possible D match to TRBD2 (7 bases). Germline-derived CDR1 and CDR2 are SGHNT and YENEEA. The V end was cut by 2 bases, the J end by 10 bases, with 18 bases between. The CDR3 is 15 residues long. The CDR3 bases are TGTGCCAGCAGCTTAACGGGGGGCAGGGTTTGGGAGCAGTTCTTC. It encodes CASSLTGGRVWEQFF.

The chain recombines TRBV15 with TRBJ2-3; D may correspond to TRBD1 or TRBD2 (7 bases each). Trimming cost V 1 base and J 4 bases, with 15 bases left between them. CDR3 length equals 16 residues. The V gene's germline CDR1 is LNHNV and CDR2 YYDKDF (reference sequence). The CDR3 region is CATSRGGGGRADTQYF. CDR3 nucleotide sequence: TGTGCCACCAGCAGAGGGGGAGGGGGCCGCGCAGATACGCAGTATTTT.

This rearrangement joins TRBV10-3 to TRBJ1-2; no definite D call. The V gene's germline CDR1 is ENHRY and CDR2 SYGVKD. CDR3 size: 12 residues. The V end lost 0 bases, the J end lost 5 bases, and 4 bases lay between the germline ends. Here the CDR3 reads CAISESGYGYTF. The DNA of the CDR3 is TGTGCCATCAGTGAGTCGGGATATGGCTACACCTTC.

As for this clonotype: At one of its ends the junction is not consistent with the germline gene, which may arise from a read error. The gene calls are TRBV11-3 and TRBJ2-3, with 8 bases that match TRBD2. The CDR3 is made up of 16 amino acids. The germline V gene encodes CDR1 SGHNT and CDR2 YENEEA. CDR3 protein: CVSSLAGTDGADTQYF. DNA of the CDR3: TGTGTCAGCAGCTTAGCGGGGACGGATGGGGCAGATACGCAGTATTTT.